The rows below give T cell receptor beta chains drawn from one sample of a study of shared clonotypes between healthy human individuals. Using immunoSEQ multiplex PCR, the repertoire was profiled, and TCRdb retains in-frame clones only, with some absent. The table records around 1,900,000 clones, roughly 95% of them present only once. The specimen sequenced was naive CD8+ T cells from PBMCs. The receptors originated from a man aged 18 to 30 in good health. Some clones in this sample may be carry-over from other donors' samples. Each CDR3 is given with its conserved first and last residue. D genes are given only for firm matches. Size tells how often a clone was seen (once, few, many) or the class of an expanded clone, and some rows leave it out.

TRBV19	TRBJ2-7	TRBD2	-	TGTGCCAGTAGTATATGGGGACTAAACTACGAGCAGTACTTC	CASSIWGLNYEQYF
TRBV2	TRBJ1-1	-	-	TGTGCCAGCAGTGTCAAATTGGGCACCCCACGGAGGAACACTGAAGCTTTCTTT	CASSVKLGTPRRNTEAFF
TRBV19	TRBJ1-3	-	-	TGTGCCAGTAGTATAGATTCAGAGGGGAACGGAAACACCATATATTTT	CASSIDSEGNGNTIYF
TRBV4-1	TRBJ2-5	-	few	TGCGCCAGCAGCCAAGATGCGGGACCCCAAGAGACCCAGTACTTC	CASSQDAGPQETQYF
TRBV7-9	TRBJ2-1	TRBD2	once	TGTGCCAGCAGCCTACTAGCGGGAACAGGCAATGAGCAGTTCTTC	CASSLLAGTGNEQFF
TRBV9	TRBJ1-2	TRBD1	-	TGTGCCAGCAGCGTAGCCCTGACAGGGGGCGACGGCTACACCTTC	CASSVALTGGDGYTF
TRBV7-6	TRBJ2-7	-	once	TGTGCCAGCAGCCTACGGGCCGACTACGAGCAGTACTTC	CASSLRADYEQYF
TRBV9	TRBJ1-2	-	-	TGTGCCAGCAGCGTAGAAAACAGCCCTCCTTATGGCTACACCTTC	CASSVENSPPYGYTF
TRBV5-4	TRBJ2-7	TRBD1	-	TGTGCCAGCAGCTTGTCCCGGGACAGGGAGCAGTACTTC	CASSLSRDREQYF
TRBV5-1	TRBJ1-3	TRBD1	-	TGCGCCAGCAGCATAGACAGGGATTCCTCTGGAAACACCATATATTTT	CASSIDRDSSGNTIYF
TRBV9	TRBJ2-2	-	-	TGTGCCAGCAGCGAGGAACTGGGCACCGGGGAGCTGTTTTTT	CASSEELGTGELFF
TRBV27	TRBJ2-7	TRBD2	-	TGTGCCACCTCTCGAGCGGCGGGAGCCCCCTACGAGCAGTACTTC	CATSRAAGAPYEQYF
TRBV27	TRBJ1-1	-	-	TGTGCCAGCAGCCCGACCATGAACACTGAAGCTTTCTTT	CASSPTMNTEAFF
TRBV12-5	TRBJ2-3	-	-	TGTGCTAGTGGTTTTGGGGTTGCAGATACGCAGTATTTT	CASGFGVADTQYF
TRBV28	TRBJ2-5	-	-	TGTGCCAGCAGTGGAGACAAGACTATACAAGAGACCCAGTACTTC	CASSGDKTIQETQYF
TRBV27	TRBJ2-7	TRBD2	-	TGTGCCAGCAGCCGAGCGGTGGGCGGGAGTGTGTACGAGCAGTACTTC	CASSRAVGGSVYEQYF
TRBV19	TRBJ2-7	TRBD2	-	TGTGCCAGTAGTATACCGGGAGGGGAGTACGAGCAGTACTTC	CASSIPGGEYEQYF
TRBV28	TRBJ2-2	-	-	TGTGCCAGCAGTATCTTCACCGGGGAGCTGTTTTTT	CASSIFTGELFF
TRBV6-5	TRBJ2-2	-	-	TGTGCCAGCAGTTTGGACAGAGAGGGAACCGGGGAGCTGTTTTTT	CASSLDREGTGELFF
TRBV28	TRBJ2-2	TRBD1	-	TGTGCCAGCAGTTTAGGAAACAGGGGATACGGGGAGCTGTTTTTT	CASSLGNRGYGELFF
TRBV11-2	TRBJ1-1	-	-	TGTGCCAGCAGCAAAGGGACTGAGAACACTGAAGCTTTCTTT	CASSKGTENTEAFF
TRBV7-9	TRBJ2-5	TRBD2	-	TGTGCCAGCAGCTTACTAGCGGGAAAAATCACGCTAATTGGGGAGACCCAGTACTTC	CASSLLAGKITLIGETQYF
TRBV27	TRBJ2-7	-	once	TGTGCCAGCACCCCTACTGGGGGGCGGTCCTACGAGCAGTACTTC	CASTPTGGRSYEQYF
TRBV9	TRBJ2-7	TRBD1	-	TGTGCCAGCAGCGTAGAGCGGACAGGGTTCAGGGAGCAGTACTTC	CASSVERTGFREQYF
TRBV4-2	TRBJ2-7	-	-	TGTGCCAGCAGCCAGAGCGAAGCCTACGAGCAGTACTTC	CASSQSEAYEQYF
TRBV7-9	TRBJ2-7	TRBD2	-	TGTGCCAGCAGAAAAACTAGCGGGAGCTCCTACGAGCAGTACTTC	CASRKTSGSSYEQYF
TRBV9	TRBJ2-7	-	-	TGTGCCAGCAGCCTCAAAACAGTAGACGAGCAGTACTTC	CASSLKTVDEQYF
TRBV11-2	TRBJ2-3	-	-	TGTGCCAGCAGCTTATACGGGCGGGGCCGCACAGATACGCAGTATTTT	CASSLYGRGRTDTQYF
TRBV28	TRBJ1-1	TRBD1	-	TGTGCCACCCGTACAGGGGACGCTGAAGCTTTCTTT	CATRTGDAEAFF
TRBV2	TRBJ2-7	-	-	TGTGCCAATGGTGGATACGAGCAGTACTTC	CANGGYEQYF
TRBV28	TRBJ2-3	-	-	TGTGCCAGCAGTCAACCCGGCCCTGTACCCGAGTATTTT	CASSQPGPVPEYF
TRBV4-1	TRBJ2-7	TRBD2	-	TGCGCCAGCAGCCACTTTAGCGGGAGCAACGAGCAGTACTTC	CASSHFSGSNEQYF
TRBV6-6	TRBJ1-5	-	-	TGTGCCAGCAGTTCCCTGAGCAATCAGCTCCAGCATTTT	CASSSLSNQLQHF
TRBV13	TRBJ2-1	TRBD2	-	TGTGCCAGCAGCATAAGCGGGAGCAGTGTCAATGAGCAGTTCTTC	CASSISGSSVNEQFF
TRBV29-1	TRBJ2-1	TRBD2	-	TGCAGCGTTGTCTCCGGGGGAGGGAGCTCCTACAATGAGCAGTTCTTC	CSVVSGGGSSYNEQFF
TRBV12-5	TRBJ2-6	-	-	TGTGCTAGTGGTATGGTGAATGCAGGACAAAGTCGGGCCAACGTCCTGACTTTC	CASGMVNAGQSRANVLTF
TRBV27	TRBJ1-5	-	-	TGTGCCAGCAGTTTCGGGGGGCTTAGCAATCAGCCCCAGCATTTT	CASSFGGLSNQPQHF
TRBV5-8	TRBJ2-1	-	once	TGTGCCAGCAGCTTGGAGGGTAATAAGAACAATGAGCAGTTCTTC	CASSLEGNKNNEQFF
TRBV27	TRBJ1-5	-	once	TGTGCCAGCAGTTCCTCCCCGGTCCAGCCCCAGCATTTT	CASSSSPVQPQHF
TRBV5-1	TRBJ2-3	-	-	TGCGCCAGCAGCTCATTGGACGGTTCTAGCACAGATACGCAGTATTTT	CASSSLDGSSTDTQYF
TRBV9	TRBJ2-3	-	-	TGTGCCAGCAGTAAAGTAGGGGGGTTCACAGATACGCAGTATTTT	CASSKVGGFTDTQYF
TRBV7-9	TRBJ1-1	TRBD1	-	TGTGCCAGCAGCTACGGGGGACAGTTGCCCAACAAGGTGGCTTTCTTT	CASSYGGQLPNKVAFF
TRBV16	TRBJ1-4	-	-	TGTGCCAGCAGCCCCCCCTTGGGCGCTGCTAATGAAAAACTGTTTTTT	CASSPPLGAANEKLFF
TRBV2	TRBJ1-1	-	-	TGTGCCAGCAATTCGGGTAGGGGCGTCGGGACTGAAGCTTTCTTT	CASNSGRGVGTEAFF
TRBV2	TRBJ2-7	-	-	TGTGCCAGCAGACTCGGGGGTAGCGCTACCTACGAGCAGTACTTC	CASRLGGSATYEQYF
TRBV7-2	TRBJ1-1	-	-	TGTGCCAGCAGTACAGGGTTTGCATTCAGACCTGAAGCTTTCTTT	CASSTGFAFRPEAFF
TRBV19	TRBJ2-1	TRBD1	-	TGTGCCAGTAGTGACCCAAGGACAGGGGCCAACAATGAGCAGTTCTTC	CASSDPRTGANNEQFF
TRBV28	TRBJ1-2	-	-	TGTGCCAGCACTTTCTGGGTAACAACTAACTATGGCTACACCTTC	CASTFWVTTNYGYTF
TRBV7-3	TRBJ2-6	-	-	TGTGCCAGCAGCCCCGGGTCGGCTGGGGCCAACGTCCTGACTTTC	CASSPGSAGANVLTF
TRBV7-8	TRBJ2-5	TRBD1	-	TGTGCCAGCAGCCACGGGATGGGGATCGGACAGGCCCACGGGGAAGAGACCCAGTACTTC	CASSHGMGIGQAHGEETQYF
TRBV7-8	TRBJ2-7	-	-	TGTGCCAGCAGCTTAGGGCGAGCCCTCCCGGACGAGCAGTACTTC	CASSLGRALPDEQYF